The T cell receptor (beta chain) under discussion was sequenced for a study of CD8 T cells in ankylosing spondylitis. Study findings and constraints: Peripheral blood samples showed relatively rare disease-linked clones, and these clones were CD8+. Clones linked to disease were reported to show significant enrichment in matched ankylosing spondylitis synovial fluid.

This clonotype was seen only a few times. Its antigen is undetermined. The CDR3 is made up of 21 amino acids. CDR1 is DFQATT, CDR2 SNEGSKA, per germline (reference sequence). The V gene end was trimmed by 2 bases and the J gene end by 8 bases; junction bases not matched to a gene: 24. A single record per CDR3 protein comes from TCRdb applying MiXCR to the 5' RACE reads. The repertoire holds some 150,000 distinct CDR3 sequences, with 40% to 50% as singletons. Sequencing was performed on synovial fluid, either unsorted or a sorted T cell fraction (not recorded which). The chain carries TRBV20-1 and TRBJ2-1; 13 positions match TRBD2. This receptor was taken from a male donor with ankylosing spondylitis. For the CDR3, the DNA is TGCAGTGCTAGAACTTTACACCCCCGGACGGTAGGACTAGCGGGAGAGGATGAGCAGTTCTTC. This translates into CSARTLHPRTVGLAGEDEQFF.